The 13 T cell receptor beta chains in this list originate from one sample, sequenced in a study of blood T cell repertoires in COVID-19. Data came from immunoSEQ multiplex PCR; TCRdb stores just in-frame clones and leaves some out. The data show some 290,000 clones, with just over 90% seen just once and 2.3% held by the top ten. The material sequenced was PBMCs or T cells enriched from blood (not recorded which). These receptor sequences come from a woman between 40 and 50 years old with acute COVID-19.

This chain links TRBV18 with TRBJ1-2, with 8 bases lining up with TRBD1. The CDR3 is made up of 15 amino acids. V gave up 4 bases and J gave up 5 bases; unmatched junction bases: 9. The germline V gene has CDR1 KGHSH and CDR2 LQKENI. The CDR3 protein is CASSLRQGLEYGYTF. The CDR3, as DNA: TGTGCCAGCTCACTTCGACAGGGGCTGGAGTATGGCTACACCTTC.

The chain employs TRBV5-1 and TRBJ2-5; 14 positions match TRBD2. V lost 0 bases and J lost 2; bases outside the gene matches: 3. The CDR3 length is 17 residues. Germline CDR1 is SGHRS and CDR2 is YFSETQ. The DNA of the CDR3 is TGCGCCAGCAGCTTGGGGCGGACTAGCGGGGGGCAAGAGACCCAGTACTTC. Protein sequence: CASSLGRTSGGQETQYF.

The J gene is TRBJ1-1, the V gene TRBV7-9; possible D gene TRBD1, 5 bases. Trimming left V 5 bases short and J 5 bases short, with 21 bases between. Germline CDR1 reads SEHNR; CDR2 reads FQNEAQ (reference sequence). This CDR3 contains 16 residues. CDR3 bases: TGTGCCAGCAGCCCGTTTCTGTCCTATGGGGGGACTGAAGCTTTCTTT. This encodes CASSPFLSYGGTEAFF.

This chain links TRBV7-9 with TRBJ2-7, with a tentative D call TRBD2 (6 bases). The CDR3 is 15 residues long. Trimming cost V 5 bases and J 3 bases, with 17 bases left between them. Germline lookup yields CDR1 SEHNR and CDR2 FQNEAQ (reference sequence). The CDR3 DNA sequence: TGTGCCAGCAGCCCCAGACTAGGTGGATTCTACGAGCAGTACTTC. Residues: CASSPRLGGFYEQYF.

V gene TRBV7-3 combines with J gene TRBJ1-6; D gene uncertain. Trimming removed 0 bases from V and 9 bases from J, with 9 bases in between. Germline V gene sequence: CDR1 SGHTA, CDR2 FQGTGA. The CDR3 has 14 residues. CDR3: CASSLTGEGSPLHF. The CDR3 DNA reads as TGTGCCAGCAGCTTAACTGGGGAGGGTTCACCCCTCCACTTT. Full variable domain (missing parts from reference TRBV7-3 and TRBJ1-6): GAGVSQTPSNKVTEKGKYVELRCDPISGHTALYWYRQSLGQGPEFLIYFQGTGAADDSGLPNDRFFAVRPEGSVSTLKIQRTERGDSAVYLCASSLTGEGSPLHFGNGTRLTVT.

V gene TRBV19 combines with J gene TRBJ2-7; 10 nucleotides line up with TRBD1. Losses at the gene ends were 5 bases for V and 6 bases for J; bases not matched to a gene: 10. Germline values: CDR1 LNHDA, CDR2 SQIVND (reference sequence). CDR3 length: 15 residues. The chain's CDR3 is CASSGLGQGPLEQYF. CDR3 DNA sequence: TGTGCCAGTAGTGGTCTGGGACAGGGGCCCCTCGAGCAGTACTTC.

The chain joins TRBV7-8 to TRBJ1-6; D possibly corresponds to TRBD1 (6 bases). V was clipped by 1 base and J by 9 bases, with 13 bases between them. CDR1 is SGHVS, CDR2 FQNEAQ, per germline. The CDR3 totals 15 residues. CDR3 residues: CASSLGQEWSSPLHF. CDR3 nucleotide sequence: TGTGCCAGCAGCTTAGGACAGGAGTGGAGTTCACCCCTCCACTTT.

This clone was picked up one time. The chain has TRBV18 and TRBJ2-7, with a weak D call TRBD2 (5 bases). From germline, CDR1 is KGHSH and CDR2 LQKENI. The CDR3 has 15 residues. Between the trimmed V and J ends, which lost 6 bases and 0 bases, there was a span of 15 bases. The CDR3 bases are TGTGCCAGCTCCCCCAAGCGGAAGAGCTCCTACGAGCAGTACTTC. This sequence encodes CASSPKRKSSYEQYF.

The gene calls are TRBV4-1 and TRBJ2-5, with 10 bases matching TRBD2. Unmatched junction bases numbered 6, after V lost 0 bases and J lost 5 bases. Germline V CDR1 and CDR2: MGHRA, YSYEKL. CDR3 length equals 16 residues. The CDR3 sequence: CASSQEAGGPRETQYF. The CDR3 DNA is TGCGCCAGCAGCCAAGAAGCGGGGGGGCCTCGGGAGACCCAGTACTTC.

About this clone: The sample holds other DNA sequences that translate to the same CDR3. V and J are TRBV5-1 and TRBJ1-4; 7 nucleotides agree with TRBD1. Losses at the gene ends were 3 bases for V and 2 bases for J; bases not matched to a gene: 4. Germline V gene data show CDR1 as SGHRS and CDR2 as YFSETQ. CDR3 length equals 15 residues. CDR3 in DNA: TGCGCCAGCAGCTCTGACAGGGCGACTAATGAAAAACTGTTTTTT. It codes for CASSSDRATNEKLFF.

The chain carries TRBV14 and TRBJ2-5, with D possibly matching TRBD2 (5 bases). Trimming stripped 0 bases from V and 5 bases from J, with 19 bases between. The CDR3 is made up of 17 amino acids. The germline V gene has CDR1 SGHDN and CDR2 FVKESK. The chain's CDR3 is CASSQEYGRGNPETQYF. DNA of the CDR3: TGTGCCAGCAGCCAAGAATACGGCCGGGGTAATCCGGAGACCCAGTACTTC. Full variable domain (remainder filled in from reference TRBV14 and TRBJ2-5): EAGVTQFPSHSVIEKGQTVTLRCDPISGHDNLYWYRRVMGKEIKFLLHFVKESKQDESGMPNNRFLAERTGGTYSTLKVQPAELEDSGVYFCASSQEYGRGNPETQYFGPGTRLLVL.

The chain carries TRBV7-2 and TRBJ1-1; tentative D call: TRBD1 (5 bases). V was clipped by 1 base and J by 3 bases, with 18 bases between them. CDR1 SGHTA and CDR2 FQGNSA come from the germline V gene. This CDR3 contains 17 residues. The CDR3 protein is CASSLGRGGKQYTEAFF. Here the CDR3 DNA reads TGTGCCAGCAGCTTAGGGCGGGGGGGGAAACAGTACACTGAAGCTTTCTTT. The complete variable domain, with remaining parts taken from reference TRBV7-2 and TRBJ1-1, reads GAGVSQSPSNKVTEKGKDVELRCDPISGHTALYWYRQSLGQGLEFLIYFQGNSAPDKSGLPSDRFSAERTGGSVSTLTIQRTQQEDSAVYLCASSLGRGGKQYTEAFFGQGTRLTVV.

The CDR3 bases are TGTGCCAGCAGCTTAGGGGGTCTCCAGGGGCGCCTTGGGAATGAAAAACTGTTTTTT. Translation: CASSLGGLQGRLGNEKLFF. V usage is TRBV7-9 and J usage is TRBJ1-4; D possibly corresponds to TRBD1 (6 bases). Germline CDR1 SEHNR, CDR2 FQNEAQ (reference sequence). The CDR3 consists of 19 residues. With 1 base removed from V and 5 bases from J, the gap between germline ends came to 23 bases.